A few counts support the clone carrying this T cell receptor (beta chain). This entry is derived from a study of CD8 T cells in ankylosing spondylitis. TCRdb recomputed calls from the 5' RACE reads with MiXCR, one row per CDR3 protein. The data contain roughly 180,000 distinct CDR3 sequences, 9.5% to 15% of them seen just once; the ten biggest clones take up 16%. This CDR3 spans 15 amino acids. Looked up from germline, CDR1 is MNHNS and CDR2 is SASEGT. V dropped 3 bases and J dropped 4 bases, with 15 bases sitting between them. The V gene is TRBV6-1, the J gene TRBJ1-1; the D gene is possibly TRBD1 (5 bases). Source material: blood, either unsorted or a sorted T cell fraction (not recorded which). The sequence was obtained from a male donor with ankylosing spondylitis or in good health (not recorded which). CDR3 in amino acids: CASSEESGFSTEAFF. DNA for the CDR3: TGTGCCAGCAGTGAGGAATCAGGGTTTAGCACTGAAGCTTTCTTT.